This TCR beta chain was captured by sequencing in a study of shared clonotypes between healthy human individuals. Clones were sequenced by immunoSEQ multiplex PCR, and TCRdb holds only the in-frame ones, with some missing. The table includes a few million clones, around nine tenths detected once. Healthy and HIV-negative, the adult donors had no recent acute infections or vaccinations. As concerns this clone: No antigen is known for it. This same CDR3 is encoded by further DNA sequences in the sample.

From germline, CDR1 is MNHEY and CDR2 SVGAGI. The CDR3 totals 15 residues. The V segment lost 4 bases and the J segment 1 base; nucleotides outside the gene matches: 4. Study-level points and caveats: Researchers sampled blood only, noting tissue repertoires likely differ.

The TCR sequence derives from a young man in good health. The specimen sequenced was naive CD4+ T cells sorted from blood. Stated subset: CD45RA+ positively selected. The V gene is TRBV6-5, the J gene TRBJ2-7, with TRBD1 identical over 10 bases. In DNA form, the CDR3 reads TGTGCCAGCAGTTTCCGGGACAGGGGATCCTACGAGCAGTACTTC. Translated, it gives CASSFRDRGSYEQYF.